The 20 T cell receptor beta chains in this list originate from one sample, sequenced in a study of T cells in Graves' hyperthyroidism and ophthalmopathy. RNA transcripts served as the template for amplifying TCR beta CDR3 regions. HTBI primers were employed in a first-round RT-PCR of the TCR CDR3. Via MiXCR, TCRdb re-called the multiplex PCR reads, giving one row per CDR3 protein. Of some 350,000 distinct CDR3 sequences in the sample, about 15% were seen once. Sequenced sample: blood. The receptor set was obtained from a woman aged 18-30 years with Graves' hyperthyroidism that later progressed to Graves' ophthalmopathy.

This clonotype showed up many times. This chain uses TRBV4-2 with TRBJ2-1; the D gene is possibly TRBD2 (6 bases). The V end was cut by 0 bases, the J end by 11 bases, with 11 bases between. CDR3 length equals 13 residues. Germline CDR1 reads LGHNA; CDR2 reads YNFKEQ. CDR3 coding DNA: TGTGCCAGCAGCCAAGATGGACGGGAGCAGCAGTTCTTC. This sequence encodes CASSQDGREQQFF.

This clonotype was picked up a small number of times. This chain connects TRBV6-1 to TRBJ1-1, with D tentatively TRBD1 (5 bases). Germline V CDR1 and CDR2: MNHNS, SASEGT. The V end lost 7 bases, the J end lost 2 bases, and 14 bases lay between the germline ends. The CDR3 has 14 amino acids. The CDR3 nucleotides read TGTGCCAGCACCCTTAGGGGTTTTAACACTGAAGCTTTCTTT. It yields the protein CASTLRGFNTEAFF.

This chain uses TRBV27 with TRBJ2-7; D is undetermined. The CDR3 loop spans 13 amino acids. V was clipped by 3 bases and J by 2 bases, with 8 bases between them. Germline CDR1 and CDR2: MNHEY and SMNVEV (reference sequence). For the CDR3, the DNA is TGTGCCAGCAGTTTCGGGCCTCCCTACGAGCAGTACTTC. It translates to CASSFGPPYEQYF.

The sample holds a few counts of this clonotype. The CDR3 nucleotides are TGTGCCATCCGGGAGCCGGGGACAGGGGCCAACGTCCTGACTTTC. Translation gives CAIREPGTGANVLTF. The V gene is TRBV10-3, the J gene TRBJ2-6; D might be TRBD1 or TRBD2, each matching 6 bases. V shed 8 bases and J shed 4 bases, with 15 bases lying between them. Germline CDR1 reads ENHRY; CDR2 reads SYGVKD. There are 15 residues in the CDR3.

The table lists this clonotype with many counts. The rearrangement links TRBV2 to TRBJ1-5; TRBD1 agrees at 8 bases. CDR3 length equals 16 residues. Germline V gene sequence: CDR1 SNHLY, CDR2 FYNNEI. Trimming took 6 bases from V and 3 from J; bases not matched to a gene: 10. CDR3 sequence (DNA): TGTGCCAGCAGATCGATGGCAGGGGGCAACAATCAGCCCCAGCATTTT. This gives the protein CASRSMAGGNNQPQHF. The variable domain in full, with the rest retrieved from reference TRBV2 and TRBJ1-5, is EPEVTQTPSHQVTQMGQEVILRCVPISNHLYFYWYRQILGQKVEFLVSFYNNEISEKSEIFDDQFSVERPDGSNFTLKIRSTKLEDSAMYFCASRSMAGGNNQPQHFGDGTRLSIL.

In this sample, this clonotype turned up many times. CDR3 sequence (DNA): TGTGCCAGCAGTGTAGGGTTCGCGGGCTTCGGCTACACCTTC. It encodes CASSVGFAGFGYTF. This chain uses TRBV2 with TRBJ1-2; D is ambiguous. The CDR3 consists of 14 residues. The germline gives CDR1 SNHLY, CDR2 FYNNEI. V lost 4 bases and J lost 8, with 17 bases in between.

The V and J genes are TRBV15 and TRBJ2-5; 13 bases align to TRBD2. The junction had 11 bases not matched to a gene; V was cut back by 6 bases and J by 4 bases. Germline V gene lookup returns CDR1 LNHNV and CDR2 YYDKDF (reference sequence). This CDR3 is 17 amino acids long. The CDR3 protein is CATRSTSGRAGGETQYF. In DNA form, the CDR3 reads TGTGCCACCAGGTCAACTAGCGGGAGGGCCGGGGGAGAGACCCAGTACTTC.

This chain links TRBV19 with TRBJ1-5; D gene ambiguous. The CDR3 has 16 amino acids. V dropped 6 bases and J dropped 0 bases, with 15 bases sitting between them. Germline values: CDR1 LNHDA, CDR2 SQIVND (reference sequence). This CDR3 is CASRGEGSYSNQPQHF. The CDR3 coding sequence is TGTGCCAGTAGAGGTGAGGGATCCTATAGCAATCAGCCCCAGCATTTT.

This clonotype was seen many times. The chain links TRBV7-9 to TRBJ2-1; a weak D match, TRBD1 (5 bases). CDR1 is SEHNR, CDR2 FQNEAQ, per germline (reference sequence). This CDR3 has 16 amino acids. The V end lost 1 base, the J end lost 8 bases, and 18 bases lay between the germline ends. The CDR3 nucleotides are TGTGCCAGCAGCTTAGGTCAGACAGTTTTATTCCATGAGCAGTTCTTC. Translation: CASSLGQTVLFHEQFF. Variable domain in full (rest from reference TRBV7-9 and TRBJ2-1): DTGVSQNPRHKITKRGQNVTFRCDPISEHNRLYWYRQTLGQGPEFLTYFQNEAQLEKSRLLSDRFSAERPKGSFSTLEIQRTEQGDSAMYLCASSLGQTVLFHEQFFGPGTRLTVL.

This clonotype was observed at least ten times. This chain uses TRBV28 with TRBJ2-7; 7 bases map to TRBD1. J was trimmed by 5 bases and V by 6 bases; bases with no gene match: 13. The germline V gene has CDR1 MDHEN and CDR2 SYDVKM. There are 15 residues in the CDR3. CDR3 sequence reads: CASSLDRERPDEQYF. The CDR3 DNA follows: TGTGCCAGCAGCCTTGACAGGGAACGACCGGACGAGCAGTACTTC. The whole variable domain, filled in from reference TRBV28 and TRBJ2-7, reads DVKVTQSSRYLVKRTGEKVFLECVQDMDHENMFWYRQDPGLGLRLIYFSYDVKMKEKGDIPEGYSVSREKKERFSLILESASTNQTSMYLCASSLDRERPDEQYFGPGTRLTVT.

This clonotype appeared many times. The genes are TRBV10-3 and TRBJ1-1; D uncertain. This CDR3 spans 13 amino acids. V was trimmed by 10 bases and J by 0 bases, leaving 12 bases between them. Germline CDR1 ENHRY, CDR2 SYGVKD. CDR3 sequence (DNA): TGTGCCACGGCGACACAGCTGAACACTGAAGCTTTCTTT. Protein: CATATQLNTEAFF.

This clonotype was recorded a few times. The rearrangement joins TRBV9 to TRBJ2-2; D is unresolved. The CDR3 has 17 amino acids. Germline V CDR1 and CDR2: SGDLS, YYNGEE. Trimming shortened V by 0 bases and J by 4 bases, and 16 bases separated the two germline ends. This CDR3 is CASSVVLGPVTTGELFF. Here the CDR3 DNA reads TGTGCCAGCAGCGTAGTACTCGGACCAGTAACCACCGGGGAGCTGTTTTTT.

This clonotype was seen a few times. The gene calls are TRBV5-6 and TRBJ1-5; 10 nucleotides align to TRBD1. V dropped 3 bases and J dropped 3; count of bases not matched to a gene: 6. This CDR3 comprises 16 residues. Germline V gives CDR1 SGHDT, CDR2 YYEEEE. CDR3 sequence reads: CASSSGTGVYNQPQHF. As DNA, the CDR3 is TGTGCCAGCAGCTCCGGGACAGGGGTATACAATCAGCCCCAGCATTTT.

In this sample, this clonotype turned up many times. J is TRBJ1-3 and V is TRBV7-8; the D gene is possibly TRBD1 (6 bases). Germline values: CDR1 SGHVS, CDR2 FQNEAQ. V shed 4 bases and J shed 0 bases, with 10 bases lying between them. The CDR3 spans 15 residues. The CDR3 spells CASSSDRSSGNTIYF. As DNA, the CDR3 is TGTGCCAGCAGCTCCGACAGGAGCTCTGGAAACACCATATATTTT.

This clonotype has a handful of counts. This sequence joins TRBV29-1 and TRBJ2-7; D possibly uses TRBD1 or TRBD2 (5 bases each). Trimming pared 6 bases from V and 2 bases from J, leaving 17 bases between. The CDR3 sequence is 14 residues long. The V gene's germline CDR1 is SQVTM and CDR2 ANQGSEA. CDR3 bases: TGCAGCGTGGGGCTAGTCCCCGGGGCCTACGAGCAGTACTTC. This gives the protein CSVGLVPGAYEQYF.

This clonotype was found many times. The V call is TRBV2, the J call TRBJ2-5; TRBD1 is a possible D gene (6 bases). Germline V CDR1 and CDR2: SNHLY, FYNNEI. V was clipped by 11 bases and J by 3 bases, with 13 bases between them. This CDR3 is 12 amino acids long. Written as DNA, the CDR3 is TGTGCCTGTACCCGGACAGAAGAGACCCAGTACTTC. This sequence encodes CACTRTEETQYF.

At least ten counts were recorded for this clonotype. The rearrangement links TRBV20-1 to TRBJ2-7, with TRBD2 as a possible D gene (5 bases). CDR3 length equals 15 residues. Trimming took 0 bases from V and 3 from J, leaving 15 bases between them. The germline V gene has CDR1 DFQATT and CDR2 SNEGSKA (reference sequence). The CDR3 reads CSARDYPGISYEQYF. The CDR3 nucleotides are TGCAGTGCTAGAGATTATCCGGGGATTAGCTACGAGCAGTACTTC.

The CDR3 sequence: CASSQERTYEQYF. The CDR3, as DNA: TGCGCCAGCAGCCAAGAAAGAACTTACGAGCAGTACTTC. The chain joins TRBV4-1 to TRBJ2-7, with D uncertain. Germline V gene data show CDR1 as MGHRA and CDR2 as YSYEKL. This CDR3 spans 13 amino acids. The germline V and J ends were trimmed by 0 bases and 4 bases, with 7 bases remaining between them.

About this clonotype: This may come from a read error, since a much larger clone is one base off. The rearrangement links TRBV28 to TRBJ2-7; no clear D. Germline V gene lookup returns CDR1 MDHEN and CDR2 SYDVKM. V gave up 3 bases and J gave up 7 bases, with 22 bases separating them. The CDR3 covers 16 residues. As DNA, the CDR3 is TGTGCCAGCAGTTTGAGAAGGGTTGACAATCCGAGGGAGCAGTACTTC. This sequence encodes CASSLRRVDNPREQYF.

The V and J genes are TRBV5-1 and TRBJ2-7; TRBD1 is a possible D gene (5 bases). The CDR3 spans 13 residues. Per the germline V gene, CDR1 is SGHRS and CDR2 is YFSETQ. Trimming cost V 2 bases and J 7 bases, with 13 bases left between them. In DNA, the CDR3 is TGCGCCAGCAGCTTTCAGGGCGTTTTGGAGCAGTACTTC. Translating gives CASSFQGVLEQYF.